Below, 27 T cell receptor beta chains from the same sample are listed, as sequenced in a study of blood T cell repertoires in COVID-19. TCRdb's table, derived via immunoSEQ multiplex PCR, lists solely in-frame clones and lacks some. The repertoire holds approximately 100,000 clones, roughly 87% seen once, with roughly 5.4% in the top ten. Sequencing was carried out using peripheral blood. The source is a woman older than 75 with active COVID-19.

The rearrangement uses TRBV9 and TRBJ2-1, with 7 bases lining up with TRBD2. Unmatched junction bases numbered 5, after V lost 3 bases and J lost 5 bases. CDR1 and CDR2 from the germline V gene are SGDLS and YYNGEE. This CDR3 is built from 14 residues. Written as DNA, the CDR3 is TGTGCCAGCAGCGCCGGGACTAATAACAATGAGCAGTTCTTC. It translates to CASSAGTNNNEQFF.

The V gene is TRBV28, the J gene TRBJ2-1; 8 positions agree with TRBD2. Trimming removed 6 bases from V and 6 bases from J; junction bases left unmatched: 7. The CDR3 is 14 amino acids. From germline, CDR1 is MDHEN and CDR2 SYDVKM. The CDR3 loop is CASSKGTSGNEQFF. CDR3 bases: TGTGCCAGCAGCAAAGGGACTAGTGGCAATGAGCAGTTCTTC.

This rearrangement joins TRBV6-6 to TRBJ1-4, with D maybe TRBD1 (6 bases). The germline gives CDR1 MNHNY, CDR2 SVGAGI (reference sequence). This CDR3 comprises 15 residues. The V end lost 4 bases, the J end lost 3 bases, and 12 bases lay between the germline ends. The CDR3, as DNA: TGTGCCAGCAGTTTTAACAGGGCAGCTAATGAAAAACTGTTTTTT. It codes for CASSFNRAANEKLFF.

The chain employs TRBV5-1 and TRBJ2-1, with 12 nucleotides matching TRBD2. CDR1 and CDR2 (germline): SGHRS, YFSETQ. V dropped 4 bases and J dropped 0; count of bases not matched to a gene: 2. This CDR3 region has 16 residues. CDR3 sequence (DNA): TGCGCCAGCAGCACGACTAGCGGGAGCTCCTACAATGAGCAGTTCTTC. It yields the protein CASSTTSGSSYNEQFF. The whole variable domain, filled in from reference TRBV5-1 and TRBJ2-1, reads KAGVTQTPRYLIKTRGQQVTLSCSPISGHRSVSWYQQTPGQGLQFLFEYFSETQRNKGNFPGRFSGRQFSNSRSEMNVSTLELGDSALYLCASSTTSGSSYNEQFFGPGTRLTVL.

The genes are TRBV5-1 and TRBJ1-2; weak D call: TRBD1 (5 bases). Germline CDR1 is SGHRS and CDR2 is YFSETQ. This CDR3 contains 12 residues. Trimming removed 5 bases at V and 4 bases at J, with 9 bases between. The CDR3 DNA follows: TGCGCCAGCAGTCCAGGGTCCTATGGCTACACCTTC. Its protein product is CASSPGSYGYTF.

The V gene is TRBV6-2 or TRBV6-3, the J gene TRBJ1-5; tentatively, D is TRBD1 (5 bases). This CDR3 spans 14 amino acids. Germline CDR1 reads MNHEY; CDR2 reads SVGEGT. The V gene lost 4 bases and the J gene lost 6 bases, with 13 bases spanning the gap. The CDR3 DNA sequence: TGTGCCAGCAGTTGGCAGGGCGCCGGTCAGCCCCAGCATTTT. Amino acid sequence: CASSWQGAGQPQHF.

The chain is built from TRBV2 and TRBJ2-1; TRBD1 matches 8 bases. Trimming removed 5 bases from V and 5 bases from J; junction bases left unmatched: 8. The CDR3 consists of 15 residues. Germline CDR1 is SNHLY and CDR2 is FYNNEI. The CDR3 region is CASSFIRGLNNEQFF. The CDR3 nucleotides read TGTGCCAGCAGTTTCATCAGGGGGCTTAACAATGAGCAGTTCTTC. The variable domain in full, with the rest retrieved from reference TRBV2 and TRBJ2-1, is EPEVTQTPSHQVTQMGQEVILRCVPISNHLYFYWYRQILGQKVEFLVSFYNNEISEKSEIFDDQFSVERPDGSNFTLKIRSTKLEDSAMYFCASSFIRGLNNEQFFGPGTRLTVL.

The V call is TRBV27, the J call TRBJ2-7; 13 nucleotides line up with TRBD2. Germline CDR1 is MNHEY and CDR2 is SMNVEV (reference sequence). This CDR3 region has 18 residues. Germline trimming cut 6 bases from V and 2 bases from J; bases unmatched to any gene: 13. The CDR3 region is CASSSLAGGLTPPYEQYF. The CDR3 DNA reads TGTGCCAGCAGCTCACTAGCGGGAGGGCTAACACCCCCCTACGAGCAGTACTTC.

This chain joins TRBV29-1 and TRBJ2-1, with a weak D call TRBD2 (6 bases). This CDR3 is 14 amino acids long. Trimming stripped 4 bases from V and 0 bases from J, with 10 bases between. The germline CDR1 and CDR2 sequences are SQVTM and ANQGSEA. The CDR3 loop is CSVGLVNSYNEQFF. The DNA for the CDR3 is TGCAGCGTTGGACTAGTGAACTCCTACAATGAGCAGTTCTTC.

The CDR3 coding sequence is TGTGCCAGCAGCTCCCGGACAGGGACCGCCTACGAGCAGTACTTC. Its translation is CASSSRTGTAYEQYF. The gene calls are TRBV4-2 and TRBJ2-7; 8 nucleotides agree with TRBD1. V lost 5 bases, J lost 2 bases, and 8 bases stayed unmatched. The CDR3 is 15 amino acids. Per the germline V gene, CDR1 is LGHNA and CDR2 is YNFKEQ.

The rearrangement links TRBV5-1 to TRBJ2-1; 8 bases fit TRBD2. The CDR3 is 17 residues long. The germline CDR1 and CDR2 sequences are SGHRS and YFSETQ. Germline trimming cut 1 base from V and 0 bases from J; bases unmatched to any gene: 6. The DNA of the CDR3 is TGCGCCAGCAGCTTGAGTAGCGGGGTTAGCTCCTACAATGAGCAGTTCTTC. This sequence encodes CASSLSSGVSSYNEQFF.

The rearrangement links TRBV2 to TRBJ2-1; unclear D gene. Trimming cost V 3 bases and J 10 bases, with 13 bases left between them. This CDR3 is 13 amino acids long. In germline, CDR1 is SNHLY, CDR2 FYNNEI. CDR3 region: CASSEIEKWEQFF. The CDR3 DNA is TGTGCCAGCAGTGAGATTGAGAAATGGGAGCAGTTCTTC.

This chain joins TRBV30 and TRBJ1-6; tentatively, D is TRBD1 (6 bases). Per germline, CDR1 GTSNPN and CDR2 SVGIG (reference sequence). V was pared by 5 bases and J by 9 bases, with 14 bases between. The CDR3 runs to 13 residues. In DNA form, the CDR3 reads TGTGCCTGGGGACAGTCGGGAAGTTCACCCCTCCACTTT. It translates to CAWGQSGSSPLHF.

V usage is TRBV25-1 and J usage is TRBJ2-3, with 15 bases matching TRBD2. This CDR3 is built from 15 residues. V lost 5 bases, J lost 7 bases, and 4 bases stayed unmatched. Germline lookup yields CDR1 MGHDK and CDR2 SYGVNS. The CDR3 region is CASSWGLAGGNTQYF. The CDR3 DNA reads TGTGCCAGCAGTTGGGGACTAGCGGGAGGAAATACGCAGTATTTT.

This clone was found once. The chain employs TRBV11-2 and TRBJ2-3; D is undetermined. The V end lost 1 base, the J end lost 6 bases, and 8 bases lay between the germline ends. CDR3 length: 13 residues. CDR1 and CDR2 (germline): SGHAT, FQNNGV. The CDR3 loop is CASSLGPRDTQYF. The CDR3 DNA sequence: TGTGCCAGCAGCTTAGGCCCCCGGGATACGCAGTATTTT.

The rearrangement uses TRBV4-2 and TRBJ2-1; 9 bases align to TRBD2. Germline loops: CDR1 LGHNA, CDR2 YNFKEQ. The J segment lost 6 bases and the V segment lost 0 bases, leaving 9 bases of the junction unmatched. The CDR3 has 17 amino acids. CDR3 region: CASSQDSLAGLGNEQFF. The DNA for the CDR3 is TGTGCCAGCAGCCAAGATAGCCTAGCGGGACTTGGCAATGAGCAGTTCTTC.

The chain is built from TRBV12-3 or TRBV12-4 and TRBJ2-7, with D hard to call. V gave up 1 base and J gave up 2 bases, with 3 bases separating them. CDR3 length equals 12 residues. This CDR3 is CASSLEPYEQYF. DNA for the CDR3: TGTGCCAGCAGTTTAGAGCCCTACGAGCAGTACTTC.

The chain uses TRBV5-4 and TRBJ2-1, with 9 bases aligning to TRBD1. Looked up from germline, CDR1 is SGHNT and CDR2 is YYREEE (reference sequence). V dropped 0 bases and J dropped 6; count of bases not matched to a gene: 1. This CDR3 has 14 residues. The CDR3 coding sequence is TGTGCCAGCAGCTTGGACAGGGGGCGCAATGAGCAGTTCTTC. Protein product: CASSLDRGRNEQFF.

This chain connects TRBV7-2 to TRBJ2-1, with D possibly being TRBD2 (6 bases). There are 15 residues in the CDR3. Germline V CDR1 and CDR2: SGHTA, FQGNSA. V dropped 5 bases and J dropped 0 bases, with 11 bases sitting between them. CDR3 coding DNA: TGTGCCAGCAGCGGCCTGGGGGGCTCCTACAATGAGCAGTTCTTC. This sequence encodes CASSGLGGSYNEQFF.

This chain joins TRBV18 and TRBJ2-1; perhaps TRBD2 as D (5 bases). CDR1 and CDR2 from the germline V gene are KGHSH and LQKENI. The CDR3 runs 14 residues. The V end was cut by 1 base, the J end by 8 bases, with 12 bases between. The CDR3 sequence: CASSPLAPEDEQFF. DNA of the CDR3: TGTGCCAGCTCACCACTGGCCCCGGAGGATGAGCAGTTCTTC.

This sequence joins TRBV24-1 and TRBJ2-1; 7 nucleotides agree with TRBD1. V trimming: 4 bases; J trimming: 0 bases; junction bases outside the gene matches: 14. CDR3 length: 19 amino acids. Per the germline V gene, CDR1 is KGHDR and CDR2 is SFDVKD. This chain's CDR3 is CATSDRTGLIRSSYNEQFF. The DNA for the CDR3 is TGTGCCACCAGTGACAGGACAGGTCTGATACGAAGCTCCTACAATGAGCAGTTCTTC.

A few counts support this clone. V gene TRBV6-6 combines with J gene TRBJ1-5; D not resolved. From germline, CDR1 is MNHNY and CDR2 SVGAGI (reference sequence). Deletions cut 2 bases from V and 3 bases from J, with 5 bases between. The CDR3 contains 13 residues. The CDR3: CASSYTDNQPQHF. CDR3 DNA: TGTGCCAGCAGTTACACTGACAATCAGCCCCAGCATTTT.

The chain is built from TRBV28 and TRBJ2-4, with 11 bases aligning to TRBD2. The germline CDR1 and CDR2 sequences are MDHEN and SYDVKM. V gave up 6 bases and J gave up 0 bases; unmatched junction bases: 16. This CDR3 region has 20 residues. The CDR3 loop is CASSTGTSGGNRLAKNIQYF. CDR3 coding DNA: TGTGCCAGCAGCACCGGGACTAGCGGAGGTAACCGTCTAGCCAAAAACATTCAGTACTTC.

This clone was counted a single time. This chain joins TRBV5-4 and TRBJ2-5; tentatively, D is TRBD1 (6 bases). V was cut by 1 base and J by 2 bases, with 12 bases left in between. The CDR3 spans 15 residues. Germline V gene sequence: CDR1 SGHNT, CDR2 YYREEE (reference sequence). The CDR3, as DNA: TGTGCCAGCAGCTTGTTGGGCAGGGGTCAAGAGACCCAGTACTTC. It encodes CASSLLGRGQETQYF.

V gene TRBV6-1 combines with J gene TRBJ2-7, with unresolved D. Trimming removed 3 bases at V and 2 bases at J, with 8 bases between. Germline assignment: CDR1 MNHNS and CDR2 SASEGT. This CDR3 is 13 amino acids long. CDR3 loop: CASSEAVAYEQYF. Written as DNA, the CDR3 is TGTGCCAGCAGTGAGGCGGTTGCCTACGAGCAGTACTTC.

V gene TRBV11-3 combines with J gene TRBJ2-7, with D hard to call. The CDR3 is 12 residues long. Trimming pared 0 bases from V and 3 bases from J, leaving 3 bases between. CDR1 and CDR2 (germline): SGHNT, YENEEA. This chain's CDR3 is CASSLDGYEQYF. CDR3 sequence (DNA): TGTGCCAGCAGCTTAGACGGCTACGAGCAGTACTTC.

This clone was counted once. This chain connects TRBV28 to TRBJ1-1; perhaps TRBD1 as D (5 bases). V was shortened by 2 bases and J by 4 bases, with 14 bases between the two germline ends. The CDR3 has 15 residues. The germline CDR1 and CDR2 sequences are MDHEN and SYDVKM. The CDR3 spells CASSLSGQGGTEAFF. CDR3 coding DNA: TGTGCCAGCAGTTTAAGCGGTCAGGGAGGCACTGAAGCTTTCTTT.